The present TCR beta chain was sequenced within a study of blood T cells in healthy people across ages. General study findings and limits: Strong correlation was found linking TCR beta diversity to naive T cell percentage. With donor CMV status unknown, expanded clonotype changes were possibly confounded.

This clonotype was observed a few times. Its specificity is not known. Through a sample-barcoded 5' primer and a J-beta primer mix, a second PCR was run for roughly 6 to 12 cycles. Unique molecular identifiers of 12 random nucleotides labeled each cDNA. TCRdb reprocessed the 5' RACE reads with MiXCR, giving one entry per CDR3 protein. The table lists about 1.6 million distinct CDR3 sequences, about 35% of them singletons. This CDR3 comprises 16 residues. V lost 1 base to trimming and J lost 1 base, with 14 bases between them. The V gene's germline CDR1 is MGHRA and CDR2 YSYEKL. This chain links TRBV4-1 with TRBJ2-7, with D perhaps TRBD1 (6 bases). The TCR was taken from a woman aged 25-40 years in good health. Material: blood. The CDR3 DNA follows: TGCGCCAGCAGCCAAGTTATTCGACAGGATTCCTACGAGCAGTACTTC. Protein product: CASSQVIRQDSYEQYF.